The 18 T cell receptor beta chains below were found in one sample sequenced in a study of blood T cell repertoires in COVID-19. The protocol was immunoSEQ multiplex PCR, while the TCRdb copy is restricted to in-frame clones and leaves out a portion. The repertoire has some 150,000 clones, 81% of them found once; the top ten carry 8.4%. Specimen: peripheral blood. Source of these receptors: a woman aged 60-75 years with active or convalescent COVID-19.

The V gene is TRBV9, the J gene TRBJ2-1, with 8 nucleotides matching TRBD1. The CDR3 is made up of 14 amino acids. Unmatched junction bases numbered 3, after V lost 6 bases and J lost 1 base. Germline V gene sequence: CDR1 SGDLS, CDR2 YYNGEE. CDR3 sequence (DNA): TGTGCCAGCACCTGGACAGGGTCCTACAATGAGCAGTTCTTC. Its translation: CASTWTGSYNEQFF.

The V gene is TRBV30, the J gene TRBJ1-4; 9 bases line up with TRBD1. Unmatched junction bases numbered 9, after V lost 3 bases and J lost 7 bases. CDR1 is GTSNPN, CDR2 SVGIG, per germline (reference sequence). This CDR3 spans 15 amino acids. This CDR3 reads CAWSPPGTGIEKLFF. The CDR3 DNA reads as TGTGCCTGGAGCCCCCCGGGGACAGGGATTGAAAAACTGTTTTTT.

This chain uses TRBV28 with TRBJ1-3; the D gene is possibly TRBD1 (5 bases). This CDR3 is 15 amino acids long. Trimming left V 3 bases short and J 4 bases short, with 13 bases between. CDR1 and CDR2 from the germline V gene are MDHEN and SYDVKM. The CDR3 bases are TGTGCCAGCAGTTTCCAGGGTGGATACGGAAACACCATATATTTT. It yields the protein CASSFQGGYGNTIYF.

Note on this clone: Other nucleotide sequences from this sample produce the same CDR3. The V and J genes are TRBV7-8 and TRBJ2-3; D is possibly TRBD1 (6 bases). Trimming took 1 base from V and 0 from J, leaving 11 bases between them. CDR1 and CDR2 from the germline V gene are SGHVS and FQNEAQ. The CDR3 totals 16 residues. The CDR3 bases are TGTGCCAGCAGCTTAGTTACAGGGCATAGCACAGATACGCAGTATTTT. It specifies CASSLVTGHSTDTQYF.

The chain employs TRBV7-9 and TRBJ1-2, with D possibly TRBD1 on 5 matching bases. The CDR3 runs 13 residues. The germline gives CDR1 SEHNR, CDR2 FQNEAQ (reference sequence). V lost 2 bases to trimming and J lost 5 bases, with 9 bases between them. CDR3 region: CASSLSGAYGYTF. CDR3 DNA sequence: TGTGCCAGCAGCTTAAGCGGGGCTTATGGCTACACCTTC.

The chain has TRBV7-9 and TRBJ2-1, with TRBD2 identical over 9 bases. The CDR3 covers 16 residues. Germline V CDR1 and CDR2: SEHNR, FQNEAQ (reference sequence). Germline trimming cut 5 bases from V and 4 bases from J; bases unmatched to any gene: 9. DNA of the CDR3: TGTGCCAGCAGCCCAGTCAGCGGGAGGATTTACAATGAGCAGTTCTTC. Its translation: CASSPVSGRIYNEQFF.

The rearrangement uses TRBV11-2 and TRBJ1-1; D perhaps matches TRBD1 (5 bases). V lost 7 bases, J lost 5 bases, and 17 bases lay in between. There are 14 residues in the CDR3. Germline lookup yields CDR1 SGHAT and CDR2 FQNNGV. In nucleotides, the CDR3 is TGTGCCAGCACCCCCCGGGGGGATCATACTGAAGCTTTCTTT. Protein product: CASTPRGDHTEAFF.

The chain uses TRBV6-5 and TRBJ1-6; D ambiguous. The CDR3 runs 14 residues. Germline V gives CDR1 MNHEY, CDR2 SVGAGI. Between the trimmed V and J ends, which lost 6 bases and 10 bases, there was a span of 16 bases. The CDR3 spells CASSYTSEGSPLHF. The CDR3 nucleotides are TGTGCCAGCAGCTATACCAGTGAGGGATCACCCCTCCACTTT.

The CDR3 DNA reads TGTGCCAGCAGACCGACAGGGGGCTCCTATGGCTACACCTTC. It codes for CASRPTGGSYGYTF. V gene TRBV27 combines with J gene TRBJ1-2; 10 bases agree with TRBD1. Germline V gives CDR1 MNHEY, CDR2 SMNVEV (reference sequence). The CDR3 sequence is 14 residues long. V dropped 6 bases and J dropped 4; count of bases not matched to a gene: 5.

V gene TRBV5-1 combines with J gene TRBJ1-2; D is ambiguous. The V gene's germline CDR1 is SGHRS and CDR2 YFSETQ. CDR3 size: 13 residues. Trimming took 4 bases from V and 8 from J, leaving 15 bases between them. CDR3 sequence (DNA): TGCGCCAGCAGCATGGACTTCGCCGGGGGCTACACCTTC. Protein product: CASSMDFAGGYTF.

The chain carries TRBV7-2 and TRBJ2-1, with 13 bases aligning to TRBD2. This CDR3 contains 14 residues. V trimming: 5 bases; J trimming: 8 bases; junction bases outside the gene matches: 3. Per germline, CDR1 SGHTA and CDR2 FQGNSA. The DNA for the CDR3 is TGTGCCAGCAGCGGGGGACTAGCGGGGCATGAGCAGTTCTTC. Protein product: CASSGGLAGHEQFF.

The V call is TRBV20-1, the J call TRBJ2-7; D is undetermined. Deletions cut 3 bases from V and 0 bases from J, with 6 bases between. The CDR3 is 12 amino acids. CDR1 DFQATT and CDR2 SNEGSKA come from the germline V gene (reference sequence). CDR3 DNA: TGCAGTGCTAGTCCCTCCTCCTACGAGCAGTACTTC. This sequence encodes CSASPSSYEQYF.

This clone has a handful of counts. V usage is TRBV28 and J usage is TRBJ2-3; D gene unclear. The ends were cut back, 4 bases at V and 6 bases at J, with 8 bases in the middle. CDR1 is MDHEN and CDR2 is SYDVKM in the germline V gene. This CDR3 has 12 amino acids. The CDR3 nucleotides read TGTGCCAGCAGTTCCCTAGTGGATACGCAGTATTTT. It yields the protein CASSSLVDTQYF.

The chain uses TRBV5-1 and TRBJ1-1; 9 nucleotides match TRBD1. This CDR3 spans 14 amino acids. V lost 4 bases to trimming and J lost 6 bases; unmatched junction nucleotides: 7. Germline V gene sequence: CDR1 SGHRS, CDR2 YFSETQ. CDR3 coding DNA: TGCGCCAGCAGCCCGGGACAGGGAAGGTCTGAAGCTTTCTTT. This gives the protein CASSPGQGRSEAFF.

This chain connects TRBV19 to TRBJ2-1; TRBD2 might be the D (6 bases). CDR1 is LNHDA, CDR2 SQIVND, per germline (reference sequence). CDR3 length equals 15 residues. With 1 base removed from V and 4 bases from J, the gap between germline ends came to 11 bases. In DNA, the CDR3 is TGTGCCAGTAGTATAGCGGGAGTAGGTTACAATGAGCAGTTCTTC. Its translation is CASSIAGVGYNEQFF.

This clone appeared a single time. The rearrangement joins TRBV28 to TRBJ1-5, with D maybe TRBD1 (6 bases). The CDR3 is 15 residues long. CDR1 MDHEN and CDR2 SYDVKM come from the germline V gene. The V gene lost 8 bases and the J gene lost 2 bases, with 16 bases spanning the gap. CDR3 DNA sequence: TGTGCCAGCGTGGGCAGGGGAGAAGGCAATCAGCCCCAGCATTTT. It specifies CASVGRGEGNQPQHF.

This clone has just a few counts. The chain combines TRBV20-1 with TRBJ2-1; no firm D call. V lost 5 bases and J 10 bases, leaving 12 bases between the germline ends. Germline V CDR1 and CDR2: DFQATT, SNEGSKA (reference sequence). The CDR3 consists of 11 residues. Here the CDR3 DNA reads TGCAGTGCTCCGCGTTCTGTGGAGCAGTTCTTC. Its translation is CSAPRSVEQFF.

V and J are TRBV4-2 and TRBJ1-6, with TRBD1 as a possible D gene (5 bases). Trimming removed 0 bases from V and 9 bases from J, with 18 bases in between. CDR1 is LGHNA, CDR2 YNFKEQ, per germline. This CDR3 has 17 amino acids. The CDR3: CASSQELGGELISPLHF. The CDR3 DNA follows: TGTGCCAGCAGCCAAGAACTGGGGGGGGAATTAATTTCACCCCTCCACTTT.